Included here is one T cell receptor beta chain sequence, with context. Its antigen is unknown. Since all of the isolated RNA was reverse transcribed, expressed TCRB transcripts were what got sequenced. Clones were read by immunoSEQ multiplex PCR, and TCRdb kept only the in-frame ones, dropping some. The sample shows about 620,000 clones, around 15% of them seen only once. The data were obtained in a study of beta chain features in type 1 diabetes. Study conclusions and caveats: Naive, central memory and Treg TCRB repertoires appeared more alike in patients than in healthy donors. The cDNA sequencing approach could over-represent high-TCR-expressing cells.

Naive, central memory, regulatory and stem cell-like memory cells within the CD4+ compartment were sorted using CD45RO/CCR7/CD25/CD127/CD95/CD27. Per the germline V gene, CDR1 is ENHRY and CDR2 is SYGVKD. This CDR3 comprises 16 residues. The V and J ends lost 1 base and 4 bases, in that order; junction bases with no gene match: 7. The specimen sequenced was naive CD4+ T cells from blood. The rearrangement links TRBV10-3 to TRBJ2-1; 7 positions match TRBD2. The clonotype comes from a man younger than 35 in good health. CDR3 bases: TGTGCCATCAGTGAGTTATCCAGCGGGGCATACAATGAGCAGTTCTTC. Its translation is CAISELSSGAYNEQFF.